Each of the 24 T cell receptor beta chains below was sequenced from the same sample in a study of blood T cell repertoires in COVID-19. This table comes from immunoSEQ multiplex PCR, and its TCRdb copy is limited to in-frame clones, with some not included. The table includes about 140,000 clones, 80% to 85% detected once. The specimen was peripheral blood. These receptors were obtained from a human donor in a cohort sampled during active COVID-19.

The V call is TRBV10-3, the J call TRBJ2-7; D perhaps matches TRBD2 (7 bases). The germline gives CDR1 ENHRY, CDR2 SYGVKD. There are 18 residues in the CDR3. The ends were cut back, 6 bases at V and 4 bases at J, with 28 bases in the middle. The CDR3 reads CAIRPTHRNEGGEYEQYF. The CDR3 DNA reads TGTGCCATCAGGCCTACCCACCGAAACGAGGGGGGGGAATACGAGCAGTACTTC.

CDR3 residues: CASSPTGDWGEQYF. CDR3 nucleotides: TGCGCCAGCAGCCCGACAGGGGACTGGGGCGAGCAGTACTTC. This rearrangement joins TRBV5-1 to TRBJ2-7, with 8 bases identical to TRBD1. There are 14 residues in the CDR3. The germline CDR1 and CDR2 sequences are SGHRS and YFSETQ. Trimming at V came to 4 bases and at J to 6 bases, leaving 9 bases not matched to a gene.

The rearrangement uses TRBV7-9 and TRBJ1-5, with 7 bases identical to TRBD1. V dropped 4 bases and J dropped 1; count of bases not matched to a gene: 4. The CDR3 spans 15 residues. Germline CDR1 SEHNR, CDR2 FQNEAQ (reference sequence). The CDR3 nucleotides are TGTGCCAGCAGCTCGGGACAGAAAAGCAATCAGCCCCAGCATTTT. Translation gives CASSSGQKSNQPQHF.

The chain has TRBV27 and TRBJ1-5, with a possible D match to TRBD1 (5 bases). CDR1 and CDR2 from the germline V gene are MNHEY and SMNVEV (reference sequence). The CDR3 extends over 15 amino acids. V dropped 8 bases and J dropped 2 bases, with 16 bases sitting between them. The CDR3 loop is CASSSRRGGNQPQHF. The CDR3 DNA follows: TGTGCCAGCTCTAGTAGGCGGGGGGGCAATCAGCCCCAGCATTTT.

In nucleotides, the CDR3 is TGTGCCAGTAGTATAGAATCCGGGAGGGTGAATGAGCAGTTCTTC. It translates to CASSIESGRVNEQFF. The chain is built from TRBV19 and TRBJ2-1; TRBD2 agrees at 8 bases. CDR1 and CDR2 (germline): LNHDA, SQIVND (reference sequence). V shed 0 bases and J 7 bases; nucleotides not matched to a gene: 5. The CDR3 length is 15 residues.

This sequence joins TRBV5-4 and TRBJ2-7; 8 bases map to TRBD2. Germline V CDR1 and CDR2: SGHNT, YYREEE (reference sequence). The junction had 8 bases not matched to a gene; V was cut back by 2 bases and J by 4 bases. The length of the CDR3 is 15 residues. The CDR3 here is CASSLAGVPQYEQYF. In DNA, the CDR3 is TGTGCCAGCAGCTTAGCGGGGGTTCCCCAATACGAGCAGTACTTC.

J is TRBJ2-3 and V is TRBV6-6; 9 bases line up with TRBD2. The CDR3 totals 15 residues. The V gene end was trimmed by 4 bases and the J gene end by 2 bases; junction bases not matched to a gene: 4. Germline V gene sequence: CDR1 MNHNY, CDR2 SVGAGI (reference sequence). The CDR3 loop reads CASSWAGGDTDTQYF. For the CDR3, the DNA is TGTGCCAGCAGTTGGGCGGGGGGGGACACAGATACGCAGTATTTT.

The CDR3 is CASSLIDLDRRETQYF. The CDR3 DNA reads as TGTGCCAGCAGCTTAATAGACCTGGACAGGAGAGAGACCCAGTACTTC. J is TRBJ2-5 and V is TRBV7-9; 7 nucleotides line up with TRBD1. V lost 2 bases to trimming and J lost 4 bases; unmatched junction nucleotides: 10. Looked up from germline, CDR1 is SEHNR and CDR2 is FQNEAQ (reference sequence). The CDR3 contains 16 residues.

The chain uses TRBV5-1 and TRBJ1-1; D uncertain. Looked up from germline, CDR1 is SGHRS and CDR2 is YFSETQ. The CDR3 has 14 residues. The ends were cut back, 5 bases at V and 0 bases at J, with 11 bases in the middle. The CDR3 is CASREGSLNTEAFF. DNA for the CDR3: TGCGCCAGCAGGGAGGGCAGCCTGAACACTGAAGCTTTCTTT.

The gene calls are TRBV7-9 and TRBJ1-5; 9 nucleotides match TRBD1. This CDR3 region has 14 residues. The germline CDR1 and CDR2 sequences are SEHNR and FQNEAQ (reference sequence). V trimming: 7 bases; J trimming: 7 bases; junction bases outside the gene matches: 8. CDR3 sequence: CASTAGTGLQPQHF. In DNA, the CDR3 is TGTGCCAGCACCGCCGGGACAGGGTTACAGCCCCAGCATTTT.

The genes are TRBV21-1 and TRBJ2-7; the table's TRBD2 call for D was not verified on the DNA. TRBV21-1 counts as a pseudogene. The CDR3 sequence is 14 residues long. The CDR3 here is CASSKARTSCEQYF. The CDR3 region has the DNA TGTGCCAGCAGCAAAGCCCGGACTAGCTGCGAGCAGTACTTC.

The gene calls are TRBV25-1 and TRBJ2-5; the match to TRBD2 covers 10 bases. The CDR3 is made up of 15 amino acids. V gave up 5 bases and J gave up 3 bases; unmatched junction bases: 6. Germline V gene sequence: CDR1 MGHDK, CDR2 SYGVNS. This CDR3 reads CASSKAGGPEETQYF. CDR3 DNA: TGTGCCAGCAGTAAAGCGGGGGGGCCGGAAGAGACCCAGTACTTC.

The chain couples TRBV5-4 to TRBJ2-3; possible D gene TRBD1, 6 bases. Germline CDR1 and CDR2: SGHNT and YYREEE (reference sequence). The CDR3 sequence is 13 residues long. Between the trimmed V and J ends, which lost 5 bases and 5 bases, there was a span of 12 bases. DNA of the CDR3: TGTGCCAGCAGTCCTGGACAGAAAGATACGCAGTATTTT. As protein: CASSPGQKDTQYF.

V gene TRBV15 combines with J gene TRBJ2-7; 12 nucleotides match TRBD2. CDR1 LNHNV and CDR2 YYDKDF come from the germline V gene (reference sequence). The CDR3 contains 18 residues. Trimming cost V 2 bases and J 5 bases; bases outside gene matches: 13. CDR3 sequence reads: CATSRFGLAGGQLNEQYF. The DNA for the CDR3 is TGTGCCACCAGCAGATTCGGGCTAGCGGGGGGGCAGTTGAACGAGCAGTACTTC.

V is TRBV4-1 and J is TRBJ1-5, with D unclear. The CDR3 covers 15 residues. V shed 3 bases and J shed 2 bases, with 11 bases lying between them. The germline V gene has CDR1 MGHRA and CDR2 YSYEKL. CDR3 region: CASSQAAEGNQPQHF. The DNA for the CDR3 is TGCGCCAGCAGCCAGGCCGCGGAGGGCAATCAGCCCCAGCATTTT.

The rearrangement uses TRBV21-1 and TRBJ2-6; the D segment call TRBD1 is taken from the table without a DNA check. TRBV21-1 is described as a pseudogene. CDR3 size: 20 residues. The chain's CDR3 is CASSSQRPDRNQTGANVLTF. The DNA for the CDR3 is TGTGCCAGCAGCAGCCAGCGACCGGACAGGAACCAGACTGGGGCCAACGTCCTGACTTTC.

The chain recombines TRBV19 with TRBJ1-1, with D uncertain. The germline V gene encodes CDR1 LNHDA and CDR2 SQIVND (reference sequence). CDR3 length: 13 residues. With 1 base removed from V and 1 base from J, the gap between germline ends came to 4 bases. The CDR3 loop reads CASSIGKNTEAFF. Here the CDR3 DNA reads TGTGCCAGTAGTATAGGTAAGAACACTGAAGCTTTCTTT.

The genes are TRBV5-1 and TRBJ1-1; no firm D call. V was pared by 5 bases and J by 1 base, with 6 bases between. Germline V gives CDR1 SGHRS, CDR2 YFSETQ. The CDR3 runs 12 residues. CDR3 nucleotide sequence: TGCGCCAGCAGGCGACAGAACACTGAAGCTTTCTTT. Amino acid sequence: CASRRQNTEAFF. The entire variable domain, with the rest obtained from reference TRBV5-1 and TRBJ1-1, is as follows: KAGVTQTPRYLIKTRGQQVTLSCSPISGHRSVSWYQQTPGQGLQFLFEYFSETQRNKGNFPGRFSGRQFSNSRSEMNVSTLELGDSALYLCASRRQNTEAFFGQGTRLTVV.

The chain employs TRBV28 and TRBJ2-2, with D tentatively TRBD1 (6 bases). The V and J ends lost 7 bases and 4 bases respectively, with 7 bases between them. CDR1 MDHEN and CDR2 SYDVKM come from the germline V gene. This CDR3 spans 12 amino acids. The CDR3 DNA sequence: TGTGCCAGCAACAGGGCCACCGGGGAGCTGTTTTTT. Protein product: CASNRATGELFF.

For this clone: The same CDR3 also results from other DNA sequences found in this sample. The CDR3 DNA reads as TGCGCCAGCAGCTTGGATCGTGCAACTAATGAAAAACTGTTTTTT. This sequence encodes CASSLDRATNEKLFF. The V call is TRBV5-1, the J call TRBJ1-4, with unresolved D. CDR3 length: 15 residues. CDR1 and CDR2 from the germline V gene are SGHRS and YFSETQ. Trimming removed 0 bases at V and 0 bases at J, with 6 bases between.

The CDR3 region is CASSSRDREPYLGEQFF. CDR3 sequence (DNA): TGTGCCAGCAGCTCCCGGGACAGGGAACCCTATTTGGGCGAGCAGTTCTTC. V is TRBV7-6 and J is TRBJ2-1, with 9 bases aligning to TRBD1. CDR3 size: 17 residues. From germline, CDR1 is SGHVS and CDR2 FNYEAQ. V gave up 4 bases and J gave up 10 bases; unmatched junction bases: 17.

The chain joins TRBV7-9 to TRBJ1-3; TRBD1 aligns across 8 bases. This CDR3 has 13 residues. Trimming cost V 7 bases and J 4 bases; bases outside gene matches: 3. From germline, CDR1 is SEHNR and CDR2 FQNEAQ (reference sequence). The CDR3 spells CASKQGAGNTIYF. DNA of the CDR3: TGTGCCAGCAAGCAGGGGGCGGGAAACACCATATATTTT.

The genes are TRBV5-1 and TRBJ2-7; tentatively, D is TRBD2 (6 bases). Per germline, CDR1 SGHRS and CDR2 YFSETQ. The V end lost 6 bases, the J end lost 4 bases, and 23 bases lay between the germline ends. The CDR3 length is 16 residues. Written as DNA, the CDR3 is TGCGCCAGCAACACCCGACCCTCGGGAGTGGGGTACGAGCAGTACTTC. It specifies CASNTRPSGVGYEQYF.

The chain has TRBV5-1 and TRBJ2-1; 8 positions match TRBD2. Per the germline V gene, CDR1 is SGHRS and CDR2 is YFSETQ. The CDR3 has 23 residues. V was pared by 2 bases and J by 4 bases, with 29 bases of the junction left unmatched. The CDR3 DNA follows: TGCGCCAGCAGCTTCCGATCAGCCGGGCCTCTTCGAGGAGGGGCTAGCGGGTACAATGAGCAGTTCTTC. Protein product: CASSFRSAGPLRGGASGYNEQFF.